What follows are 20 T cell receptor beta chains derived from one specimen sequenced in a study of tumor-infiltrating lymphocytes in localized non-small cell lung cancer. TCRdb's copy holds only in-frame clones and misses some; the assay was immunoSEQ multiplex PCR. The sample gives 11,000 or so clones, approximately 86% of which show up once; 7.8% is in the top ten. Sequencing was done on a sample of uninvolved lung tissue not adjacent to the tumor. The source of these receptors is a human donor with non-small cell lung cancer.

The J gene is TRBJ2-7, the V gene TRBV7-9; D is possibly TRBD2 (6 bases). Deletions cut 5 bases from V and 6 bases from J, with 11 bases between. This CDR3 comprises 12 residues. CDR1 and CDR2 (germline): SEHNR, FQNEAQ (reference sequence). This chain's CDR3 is CASSPGTFEQYF. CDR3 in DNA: TGTGCCAGCAGCCCGGGGACTTTCGAGCAGTACTTC.

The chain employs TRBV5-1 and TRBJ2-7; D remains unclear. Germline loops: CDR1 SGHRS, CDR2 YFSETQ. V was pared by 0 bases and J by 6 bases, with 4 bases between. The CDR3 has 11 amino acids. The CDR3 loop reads CASSLASEQYF. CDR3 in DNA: TGCGCCAGCAGCTTGGCCAGCGAGCAGTACTTC.

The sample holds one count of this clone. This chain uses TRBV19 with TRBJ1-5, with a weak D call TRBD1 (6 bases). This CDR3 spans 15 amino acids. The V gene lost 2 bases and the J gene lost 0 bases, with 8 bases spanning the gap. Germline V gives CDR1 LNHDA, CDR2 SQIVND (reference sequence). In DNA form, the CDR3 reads TGTGCCAGTAGTATAACAGGGCGTAGCAATCAGCCCCAGCATTTT. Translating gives CASSITGRSNQPQHF.

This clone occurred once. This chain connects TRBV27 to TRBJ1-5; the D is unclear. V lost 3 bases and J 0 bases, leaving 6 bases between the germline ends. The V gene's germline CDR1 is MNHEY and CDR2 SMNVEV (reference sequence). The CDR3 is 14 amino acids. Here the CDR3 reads CASSFLDSNQPQHF. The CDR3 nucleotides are TGTGCCAGCAGTTTCCTCGATAGCAATCAGCCCCAGCATTTT.

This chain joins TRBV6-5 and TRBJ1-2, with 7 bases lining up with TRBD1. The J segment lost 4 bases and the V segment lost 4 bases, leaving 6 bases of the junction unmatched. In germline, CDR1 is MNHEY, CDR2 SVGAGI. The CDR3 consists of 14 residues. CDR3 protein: CASSSDRAFYGYTF. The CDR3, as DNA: TGTGCCAGCAGTTCCGACAGGGCATTCTATGGCTACACCTTC.

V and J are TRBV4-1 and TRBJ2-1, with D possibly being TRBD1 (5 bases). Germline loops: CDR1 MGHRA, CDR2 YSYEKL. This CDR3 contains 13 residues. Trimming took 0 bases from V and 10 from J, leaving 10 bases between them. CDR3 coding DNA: TGCGCCAGCAGCCAAGACAGGGTCGGGGAGCAGTTCTTC. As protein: CASSQDRVGEQFF.

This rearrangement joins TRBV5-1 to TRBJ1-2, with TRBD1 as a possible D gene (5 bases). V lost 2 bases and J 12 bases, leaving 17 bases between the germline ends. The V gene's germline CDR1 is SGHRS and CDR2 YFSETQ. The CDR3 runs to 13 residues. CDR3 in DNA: TGCGCCAGCAGCTTTTTCGGGCAGGGCGAGGACACCTTC. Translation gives CASSFFGQGEDTF.

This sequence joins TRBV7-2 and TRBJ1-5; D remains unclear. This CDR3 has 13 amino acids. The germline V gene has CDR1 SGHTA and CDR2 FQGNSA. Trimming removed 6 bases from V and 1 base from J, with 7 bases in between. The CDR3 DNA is TGTGCCAGCAGTCAGAGAAGCAATCAGCCCCAGCATTTT. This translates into CASSQRSNQPQHF.

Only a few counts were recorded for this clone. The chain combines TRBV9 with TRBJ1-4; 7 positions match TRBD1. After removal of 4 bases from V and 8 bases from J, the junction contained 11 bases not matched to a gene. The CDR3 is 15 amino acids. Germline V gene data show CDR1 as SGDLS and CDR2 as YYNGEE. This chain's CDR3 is CASSPQGKEREKLFF. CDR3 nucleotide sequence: TGTGCCAGCAGCCCACAGGGGAAGGAGCGGGAAAAACTGTTTTTT.

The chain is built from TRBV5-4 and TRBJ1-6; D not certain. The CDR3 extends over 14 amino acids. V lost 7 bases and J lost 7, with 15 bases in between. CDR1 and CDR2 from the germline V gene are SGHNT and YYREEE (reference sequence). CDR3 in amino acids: CASHPPSRNSPLHF. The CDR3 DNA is TGTGCCAGCCACCCCCCCAGCAGAAATTCACCCCTCCACTTT. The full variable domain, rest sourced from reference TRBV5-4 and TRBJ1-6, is ETGVTQSPTHLIKTRGQQVTLRCSSQSGHNTVSWYQQALGQGPQFIFQYYREEENGRGNFPPRFSGLQFPNYSSELNVNALELDDSALYLCASHPPSRNSPLHFGNGTRLTVT.

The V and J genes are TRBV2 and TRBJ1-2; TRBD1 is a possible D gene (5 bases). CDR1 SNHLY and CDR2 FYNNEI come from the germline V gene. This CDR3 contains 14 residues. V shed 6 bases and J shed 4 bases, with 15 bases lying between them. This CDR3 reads CASRGDGGIYGYTF. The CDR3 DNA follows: TGTGCCAGCAGGGGCGACGGGGGGATCTATGGCTACACCTTC.

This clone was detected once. The CDR3 region has the DNA TGTGCCTGGCGTAGTAGCGGGGGGTTATACGAGCAGTACTTC. This gives the protein CAWRSSGGLYEQYF. The gene calls are TRBV30 and TRBJ2-7, with 10 positions matching TRBD2. The CDR3 length is 14 residues. V shed 5 bases and J 4 bases; nucleotides not matched to a gene: 8. The germline CDR1 and CDR2 sequences are GTSNPN and SVGIG (reference sequence).

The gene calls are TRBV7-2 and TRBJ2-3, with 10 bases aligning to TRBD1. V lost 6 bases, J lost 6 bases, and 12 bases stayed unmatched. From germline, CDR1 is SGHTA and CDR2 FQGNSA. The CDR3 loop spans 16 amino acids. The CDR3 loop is CASSSQSTGGKDTQYF. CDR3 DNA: TGTGCCAGCAGTTCCCAATCGACAGGGGGCAAGGATACGCAGTATTTT. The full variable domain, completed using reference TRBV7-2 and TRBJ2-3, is GAGVSQSPSNKVTEKGKDVELRCDPISGHTALYWYRQSLGQGLEFLIYFQGNSAPDKSGLPSDRFSAERTGGSVSTLTIQRTQQEDSAVYLCASSSQSTGGKDTQYFGPGTRLTVL.

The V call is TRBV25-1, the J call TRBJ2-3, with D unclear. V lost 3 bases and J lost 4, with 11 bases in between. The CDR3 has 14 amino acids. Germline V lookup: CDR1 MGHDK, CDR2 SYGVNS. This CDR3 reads CASSDAQWADTQYF. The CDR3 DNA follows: TGTGCCAGCAGTGACGCCCAATGGGCAGATACGCAGTATTTT. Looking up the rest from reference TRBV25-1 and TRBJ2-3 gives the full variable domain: EADIYQTPRYLVIGTGKKITLECSQTMGHDKMYWYQQDPGMELHLIHYSYGVNSTEKGDLSSESTVSRIRTEHFPLTLESARPSHTSQYLCASSDAQWADTQYFGPGTRLTVL.

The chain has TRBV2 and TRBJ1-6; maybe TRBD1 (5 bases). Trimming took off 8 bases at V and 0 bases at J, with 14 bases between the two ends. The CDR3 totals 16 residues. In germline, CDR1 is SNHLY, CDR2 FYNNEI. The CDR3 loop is CASRGTASSYNSPLHF. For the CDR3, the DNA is TGTGCCAGCCGGGGGACGGCGAGCTCCTATAATTCACCCCTCCACTTT.

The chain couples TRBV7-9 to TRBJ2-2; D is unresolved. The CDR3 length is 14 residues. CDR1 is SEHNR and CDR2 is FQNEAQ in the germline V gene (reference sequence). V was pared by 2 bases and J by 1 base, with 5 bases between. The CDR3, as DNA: TGTGCCAGCAGCTTACCACTGAACACCGGGGAGCTGTTTTTT. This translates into CASSLPLNTGELFF.

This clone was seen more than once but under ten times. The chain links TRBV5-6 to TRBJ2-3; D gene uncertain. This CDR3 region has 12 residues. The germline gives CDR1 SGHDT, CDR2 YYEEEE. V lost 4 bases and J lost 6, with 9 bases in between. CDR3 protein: CASSPNADTQYF. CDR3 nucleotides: TGTGCCAGCAGCCCCAACGCGGATACGCAGTATTTT.

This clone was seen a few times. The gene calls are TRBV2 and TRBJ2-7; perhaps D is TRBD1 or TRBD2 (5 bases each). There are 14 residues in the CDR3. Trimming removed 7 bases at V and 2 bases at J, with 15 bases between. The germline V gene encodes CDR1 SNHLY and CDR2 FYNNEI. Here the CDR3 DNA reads TGTGCCAGCACTCTTAGCCGGGACGCCTACGAGCAGTACTTC. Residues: CASTLSRDAYEQYF.

The CDR3 loop is CASSLDSWYRNSPLHF. In nucleotides, the CDR3 is TGTGCCAGCAGTTTGGACAGTTGGTATAGGAATTCACCCCTCCACTTT. This sequence joins TRBV27 and TRBJ1-6; D is possibly TRBD1 (6 bases). The germline V gene has CDR1 MNHEY and CDR2 SMNVEV (reference sequence). V was clipped by 3 bases and J by 7 bases, with 16 bases between them. The CDR3 extends over 16 amino acids.

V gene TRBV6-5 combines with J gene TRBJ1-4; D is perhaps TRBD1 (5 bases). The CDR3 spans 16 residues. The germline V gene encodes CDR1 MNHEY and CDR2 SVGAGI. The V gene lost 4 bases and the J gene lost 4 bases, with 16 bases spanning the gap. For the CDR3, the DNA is TGTGCCAGCAGTTTCAGTAGGGGCCCCCTTAATGAAAAACTGTTTTTT. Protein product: CASSFSRGPLNEKLFF.